The sequence of this TCR beta chain was determined in a study of blood T cell repertoires in COVID-19 (dated by TCRdb to 2018 to 2021). Turning to the overall study: Samples from collaborators originated in the United States, Italy and Spain and spanned both the acute and convalescent phases of COVID-19. The material from the prospective study consisted of cDNA or gDNA derived from T cells, B-cell-depleted T cells, or PBMCs. Subjects who had been exposed to COVID-19, were actively infected with it, or had recovered from it provided the deeply sampled blood TCRbeta repertoires that made up the dataset. The repertoires were made available in a free public database intended to serve as a resource for research on the immune response to SARS-CoV-2. Samples were obtained from the ongoing ImmuneRACE study (first 160 participants) and from 1,000 to 1,500 subjects provided by 6 global collaborators. Nearly every sample came with metadata listing a de-identified subject ID, COVID-19 status, age in years and sex. Where available, HLA class I and class II types were taken from metadata supplied by the sample provider and were not determined by assay-based typing. Overall study outcomes, separate from this receptor: The quantity of clinical and demographic metadata differed by source and by participant and was supplied without curation.

For this clone: Its binding antigen is unknown. Nothing much larger sits one base from this clone, and base qualities are not available.

In Seattle, one collaborating source enrolled patients while the infection was active and tracked those patients longitudinally over the course of disease. Each collaborating institution followed its own protocols to collect whole blood in K2EDTA tubes. For TCRbeta analysis, collaborator samples were shipped as frozen whole blood, as isolated PBMCs, or as DNA extracted from either sample type. V trim: 6 bases; J trim: 4 bases; unmatched bases: 9. Based on the germline V gene, the CDR1 and CDR2 sequences are SGHVS and FQNEAQ. The CDR3 contains 15 residues, cysteine and phenylalanine counted. The read is trimmed to its CDR3 DNA, 45 bases read in frame from base 1. TCRbeta CDR3 regions were amplified from genomic DNA using the immunoSEQ Assay, a bias-controlled multiplex PCR. The study's processing was this. The number of nucleated cells in each sample was estimated from the amplification of reference gene primers within the assay. To quantify the absolute abundance of each unique TCRbeta CDR3 rearrangement, sequence reads were collapsed and filtered. For each sample, productive Simpson clonality was calculated as the square root of Simpson's diversity index over productive rearrangements. TCRdb took over this immuneACCESS table, retaining in-frame rearrangements with V and J assigned. Such tables are incomplete; in checked studies, under half of the missing clones stem from an unresolved V gene, and the remainder is unexplained. From that table come the V and J calls and clone size; the DNA was used to work out D and trimming. Present in this sample are approximately 260,000 clones, approximately 89% of which were seen just once. The ten largest clones add up to roughly 10% of the sample.

This receptor chain uses TRBV7-8 and TRBJ2-1, and 7 junctional nucleotides match TRBD2. This sequence was found in an older woman with COVID-19, enrolled during active disease. The sequenced sample was peripheral blood. The DNA is as follows: TGTGCCAGCAGTGTCTCTAGCGGTTATTACAATGAGCAGTTCTTC. This sequence encodes CASSVSSGYYNEQFF.